Listed below are T cell receptor beta chains from one sample, sequenced in a study of blood T cells in healthy people across ages. From the 5' RACE reads, TCRdb called clonotypes with MiXCR, one entry per CDR3 protein. Of around 800,000 distinct CDR3 sequences in the sample, 50% to 65% were seen once. The sample comprised blood. These receptors came from an elderly man in good health. The CDR3 runs from the conserved cysteine through the conserved F or W.

- TRBV12-3/TRBV12-4 CASSSTVSSYNEQYF
TRBJ1-1 TRBV29-1 CSVARGGGTEAFF
TRBJ2-1 TRBV4-3 CASSQASGGAYNEQFF
TRBJ2-7 TRBV5-1 CASSSGGLAGSYEQYF
TRBJ1-4 TRBV3-1 CASSQRSGGSNEKLFF
TRBJ2-7 TRBV5-8 CASSGGLTYEQYF
TRBJ1-4 TRBV2 CARSDRTTNEKLFF
TRBJ2-7 TRBV12-3/TRBV12-4 CASSLVGHLGRKAQYF
TRBJ2-7 TRBV29-1 CSVVAGVHEQYF
TRBJ1-6 TRBV3-1 CASSQGDRANSPLHF
TRBJ2-1 TRBV11-3 CASSPQWGTQFF
- TRBV5-1 CASSLAAKSSYEQYF
TRBJ2-2 TRBV20-1 CSARGLAGVNTGELFF
TRBJ2-7 TRBV7-8 CASSLVSSGLAVSYEQYF
TRBJ2-5 TRBV20-1 CSAREGLSGYQETQYF
TRBJ1-2 TRBV4-1 CASSRDRGNYGYTF
TRBJ2-1 TRBV4-1 CASSQIAILRGEQFF
TRBJ1-5 TRBV27 CASSPHPQRANQPQHF
- TRBV5-6 CASSQGPGDGETQYF
TRBJ2-3 TRBV3-1 CASSGGTPRGTDTQYF
TRBJ2-7 TRBV29-1 CSVGGQGEEQYF
TRBJ2-3 TRBV11-1 CASSQTGASTRYAYF
TRBJ2-5 TRBV24-1 CATSDSGLAGEQETQYF
TRBJ2-6 TRBV14 CASSPRGASSGANVLTF
TRBJ2-1 TRBV7-7 CASSSGREQFF
TRBJ1-1 TRBV7-2 CASSLPRGVEAFF